These T cell receptor beta chains were read from a single sample in a study of OX40 agonist ivuxolimab in advanced cancers. TCRdb keeps only in-frame clones here, not all; method: immunoSEQ multiplex PCR. The repertoire consists of 71,000 or so clones, with about 81% occurring once and the leading ten covering more than 4%. The sample consisted of CD4+ or CD8+ T cells sorted from blood, taken in a trial of the OX40 agonist ivuxolimab. The receptors shown here come from an adult with an advanced solid tumor such as melanoma, head and neck, liver or kidney cancer. Each CDR3 is given without its conserved first and last residue. The order of the fields is J gene, V gene, CDR3 protein.

J: TRBJ2-7; V: TRBV7-9; CDR3: ASSLPTYEQY
J: TRBJ2-7; V: TRBV6-5; CDR3: ASAGQGSYEQY
J: TRBJ2-3; V: TRBV5-1; CDR3: ASSLRPGSDTQY
J: TRBJ1-5; V: TRBV19; CDR3: ASRLVNQPQH
J: TRBJ1-5; V: TRBV15; CDR3: ATSRDRGPQH
J: TRBJ1-2; V: TRBV18; CDR3: ASSLSQGYDGYT
J: TRBJ2-5; V: TRBV7-9; CDR3: ASSLENGETQY
J: TRBJ2-2; V: TRBV5-1; CDR3: ASSPGTGLTGELF
J: TRBJ2-3; V: TRBV15; CDR3: ATSRDRHTDTQY
J: TRBJ2-3; V: TRBV4-2; CDR3: ASSQDLQRGDITDTQY
J: TRBJ2-5; V: TRBV5-6; CDR3: ASTPTGTSLGETQY
J: TRBJ1-1; V: TRBV4-1; CDR3: ASSLDGRGTEAF
J: TRBJ2-2; V: TRBV6-4; CDR3: ASSDGLAGDTGELF
J: TRBJ2-5; V: TRBV10-3; CDR3: AISESTGETQY
J: TRBJ1-4; V: TRBV30; CDR3: AWNWATNEKLF
J: TRBJ2-5; V: TRBV5-1; CDR3: ASSPPEPETQY
J: TRBJ1-1; V: TRBV5-1; CDR3: ASTIGQADTEAF
J: TRBJ2-3; V: TRBV30; CDR3: AWSTTDTQY
J: TRBJ2-1; V: TRBV4-2; CDR3: ASSQDLVGGTPYNEQF
J: TRBJ1-2; V: TRBV15; CDR3: ATSRTGVYGYT
J: TRBJ2-1; V: TRBV19; CDR3: ASSIARAGSPSYNEQF
J: TRBJ2-3; V: TRBV7-2; CDR3: ASSVLATGTDTQY
J: TRBJ1-6; V: TRBV4-1; CDR3: ASSRPLGTLH
J: TRBJ2-7; V: TRBV28; CDR3: ASTSGQGAWEQY
J: TRBJ1-1; V: TRBV25-1; CDR3: ASRGTENTEAF
J: TRBJ2-1; V: TRBV5-1; CDR3: ASSLYLAGAYNEQF
J: TRBJ2-7; V: TRBV6-5; CDR3: ASRRVDEQY
J: TRBJ2-5; V: TRBV7-9; CDR3: ASSPERGRARQETQY
J: TRBJ2-3; V: TRBV30; CDR3: AWSAGTSGTDTQY
J: TRBJ1-2; V: TRBV18; CDR3: ASSLGGAGDYGYT
J: TRBJ1-6; V: TRBV27; CDR3: ASGPRIYNSPLH
J: TRBJ2-1; V: TRBV30; CDR3: AWSLEGAGGPLF
J: TRBJ1-2; V: TRBV6-1; CDR3: ASSVSGAGGTYGYT
J: TRBJ2-7; V: TRBV15; CDR3: ATSYGGLSYEQY
J: TRBJ1-2; V: TRBV5-1; CDR3: ASSTPLTGGEGYT
J: TRBJ2-3; V: TRBV6-6; CDR3: ASSYYSTDTQY